Below, one TCR beta chain is given with its context. Its antigen is currently not known. Per-base quality was not reported, and no clone a single base away is much larger than it. V is reduced by 5 bases and J by 1 base, leaving a spacing of 14 bases between them. Spanning cysteine to phenylalanine, the CDR3 consists of 15 amino acids. Only the CDR3 region is kept as DNA, spanning 45 bases read in frame from base 1. From the germline V gene (reference sequence), CDR1 is LNHDA and CDR2 is SQIVND. This record belongs to a study of OX40 agonist ivuxolimab in advanced cancers. Concerning the study at large: The costimulatory receptor OX40 (CD134) was targeted by ivuxolimab, a fully human IgG2 agonistic monoclonal antibody. Of the 50 to 55 dose-escalation patients, hepatocellular carcinoma was present in around 20, melanoma in about 15, renal cell carcinoma in 9 and head and neck cancer in 9. The paper covers the monotherapy dose-escalation part of the phase I ivuxolimab trial, which included N ≈ 52 patients. Patients were allowed to have had prior anti-PD-1, anti-PD-L1 or anti-CTLA-4 therapy, and approximately 41% of the dose-escalation patients had previously received checkpoint inhibitors. In the dose-escalation cohort, 82.7% of patients were male, and the mean age was about 55 years, with a range of roughly 20 to 80. Three dose-escalation patients achieved partial responses, one with hepatocellular carcinoma and two with cutaneous melanoma. Peripheral TCRbeta sequencing aimed to test whether ivuxolimab altered TCR sequence diversity and caused clonal T-cell expansion. Intravenous ivuxolimab was administered to patients every 2 weeks at six dose levels: 0.01, 0.1, 0.3, 1.5, 3 and 10 mg/kg.

Patients with a history of autoimmune disease or receiving systemic immunosuppression were excluded from the trial. In every dose cohort, peripheral blood was drawn for TCR sequencing at baseline, cycle 4 day 1, and cycle 7 day 1. Samples were obtained from an open-label, multicenter, first-in-human phase I dose-escalation trial of ivuxolimab. The trial enrolled adults with locally advanced or metastatic head and neck squamous cell, hepatocellular, melanoma or renal cell carcinoma. Before TCR sequencing, CD4+ T cells and CD8+ T cells were sorted from peripheral blood as separate populations. The paper's findings and limits, for the study overall: After ivuxolimab, expanded clones were on average more numerous among CD8+ T cells than among CD4+ T cells. The antigen specificity of the clonally expanded peripheral T cells was not determined. At doses from 0.1 to 3.0 mg/kg, clonal expansion was seen in both CD4+ and CD8+ blood T cells between baseline and week 6. Partial responders in the 0.1-3.0 mg/kg groups had among the lowest normalized peripheral clonal expansion, especially among CD8+ T cells. Low levels of normalized T-cell clonal expansion were also seen in some nonresponding patients.

For sequencing of the TCRbeta CDR3 region, genomic DNA was extracted from the sorted cells. The immunoSEQ Assay was used for sequencing of TCRbeta CDR3 regions. As stored in TCRdb, this immuneACCESS dataset retains in-frame rearrangements with V and J assigned. A fraction of the clones does not appear; measured against another copy, unresolved V genes explain less than half of the discrepancy, and the remainder lacks a known reason. This sample holds 69,000 or so clones; about four fifths were observed only once. The ten top clones hold less than 7.5% of the sample. The rearrangement combines TRBV19 with TRBJ1-1; the best D guess is TRBD1, with 6 bases matching. The receptor's source is an adult with an advanced solid tumor such as melanoma, head and neck, liver or kidney cancer. The input for sequencing was CD4+ or CD8+ T cells sorted from blood, taken in a trial of the OX40 agonist ivuxolimab. Here the CDR3 is given as CASSPADRRNTEAFF. The DNA reads as follows: TGTGCCAGTAGTCCGGCCGACAGGAGGAACACTGAAGCTTTCTTT.